This T cell receptor beta chain was obtained from a study of response to subunit inactivated influenza vaccine. With respect to this clonotype: At one end the junction does not follow the germline gene, possibly because of a read error.

The CDR3 loop spans 14 amino acids. TCRdb recomputed calls from the RT-PCR reads with MiXCR, one row per CDR3 protein. Of just under 550,000 distinct CDR3 sequences listed, around a quarter were seen once; the top ten hold approximately 3%. This sample was shared with a second study, whose subject was T cells expressing NK-cell markers. That paper notes: TCR beta cDNA was made by 5'RACE template switching with UMIs.

Sequenced material: CD4+ T cells sorted from PBMCs, taken roughly 12 days after vaccination. This chain joins TRBV12-3 or TRBV12-4 and TRBJ2-4; 7 nucleotides agree with TRBD1. The TCR originated in a man between 50 and 59 years old who received an inactivated influenza vaccine. CDR3 region: CASSSRQGVGAPTF. In DNA form, the CDR3 reads TGTGCCAGCAGCTCTAGACAGGGAGTGGGCGCACCAACTTTC.